Listed below are T cell receptor beta chains from one sample, sequenced in a study of cytomegalovirus exposure and HLA in healthy donors. The protocol was immunoSEQ multiplex PCR, while the TCRdb copy is restricted to in-frame clones and leaves out a portion. The sample lists approximately 140,000 clones, about 76% occurring once. Sample: PBMCs. All receptors come from a man younger than 35 in good health and CMV-seronegative. Both conserved end residues are part of each CDR3. The D gene is left open where the match is weak. Not all rows give a size; the values are once, few, many and, for expanded clones, a class.

d_call: TRBD1
j_call: TRBJ1-3
clone_size: -
v_call: TRBV9
cdr3_nt: TGTGCCAGCAGCACTTCCGGGACAGGGAGGGCTGGAAACACCATATATTTT
cdr3_aa: CASSTSGTGRAGNTIYF

d_call: -
j_call: TRBJ2-5
clone_size: -
v_call: TRBV4-3
cdr3_nt: TGCGCCAGCAGCCAAGACTTGGAGATGGAGACCCAGTACTTC
cdr3_aa: CASSQDLEMETQYF

d_call: -
j_call: TRBJ1-4
clone_size: -
v_call: TRBV4-3
cdr3_nt: TGCGCCAGCAGCGAAACAGTGGTATCAACTAATGAAAAACTGTTTTTT
cdr3_aa: CASSETVVSTNEKLFF

d_call: -
j_call: TRBJ1-2
clone_size: few
v_call: TRBV30
cdr3_nt: TGTGCCTGGACCGTGGGAGTTGGGACAGGCTACACCTTC
cdr3_aa: CAWTVGVGTGYTF

d_call: -
j_call: TRBJ1-1
clone_size: few
v_call: TRBV30
cdr3_nt: TGTGCCTGGAGTGTACGAAGGGGGAACACTGAAGCTTTCTTT
cdr3_aa: CAWSVRRGNTEAFF

d_call: -
j_call: TRBJ1-2
clone_size: -
v_call: TRBV6-5
cdr3_nt: TGTGCCAGCAGTCTCCCCCCGGAGGGCTACACCTTC
cdr3_aa: CASSLPPEGYTF

d_call: TRBD1
j_call: TRBJ2-2
clone_size: medium-sized
v_call: TRBV9
cdr3_nt: TGTGCCAGCAGCCCAGGGGACAGGAACACCGGGGAGCTGTTTTTT
cdr3_aa: CASSPGDRNTGELFF

d_call: TRBD1
j_call: TRBJ1-1
clone_size: -
v_call: TRBV11-2
cdr3_nt: TGTGCCAGCAGCGACACAGGGGCCACTGAAGCTTTCTTT
cdr3_aa: CASSDTGATEAFF

d_call: TRBD1
j_call: TRBJ2-7
clone_size: -
v_call: TRBV29-1
cdr3_nt: TGCAGCGTTGAACAGGGGGCCTTCTACGAGCAGTACTTC
cdr3_aa: CSVEQGAFYEQYF

d_call: -
j_call: TRBJ1-4
clone_size: -
v_call: TRBV7-8
cdr3_nt: TGTGCCAGCAGCTTAGGGGTTTACAGTGAAAAACTGTTTTTT
cdr3_aa: CASSLGVYSEKLFF

d_call: TRBD1
j_call: TRBJ2-5
clone_size: -
v_call: TRBV7-2
cdr3_nt: TGTGCCAGCAGCTTCAGGGACAGCCAACGGTACCAAGAGACCCAGTACTTC
cdr3_aa: CASSFRDSQRYQETQYF

d_call: TRBD2
j_call: TRBJ2-7
clone_size: -
v_call: TRBV6-1
cdr3_nt: TGTGCCAGCAGATCAGGGGCGGGGGGCGAGCAGTACTTC
cdr3_aa: CASRSGAGGEQYF

d_call: -
j_call: TRBJ2-1
clone_size: -
v_call: TRBV4-3
cdr3_nt: TGCGCCAGCAGCCAGGGATCGGGATTTTATAGGAGCTCCTACAATGAGCAGTTCTTC
cdr3_aa: CASSQGSGFYRSSYNEQFF

d_call: TRBD2
j_call: TRBJ2-4
clone_size: -
v_call: TRBV27
cdr3_nt: TGTGCCAGCAGAGATAAGGGACTACAAATAGCCAAAAACATTCAGTACTTC
cdr3_aa: CASRDKGLQIAKNIQYF

d_call: -
j_call: TRBJ2-1
clone_size: -
v_call: TRBV7-7
cdr3_nt: TGTGCCAGCAGCTTTATCGTCTGGACTGCCTACAATGAGCAGTTCTTC
cdr3_aa: CASSFIVWTAYNEQFF

d_call: -
j_call: TRBJ1-4
clone_size: -
v_call: TRBV5-6
cdr3_nt: TGTGCCAGCAGCTTGTTCCTCGTAGGGGAAAGGGAAAAACTGTTTTTT
cdr3_aa: CASSLFLVGEREKLFF

d_call: -
j_call: TRBJ1-1
clone_size: -
v_call: TRBV10-3
cdr3_nt: TGTGCCATCAGGGGGTTAGATGGGGGGGACACTGAAGCTTTCTTT
cdr3_aa: CAIRGLDGGDTEAFF

d_call: -
j_call: TRBJ2-7
clone_size: once
v_call: TRBV5-5
cdr3_nt: TGTGCCAGCAGCCCCGGGACTCGGAGCTCCTACGAGCAGTACTTC
cdr3_aa: CASSPGTRSSYEQYF

d_call: -
j_call: TRBJ1-6
clone_size: once
v_call: TRBV30
cdr3_nt: TGTGCCTGGAGAATAGGGCCGGAGGGTTCACCCCTCCACTTT
cdr3_aa: CAWRIGPEGSPLHF

d_call: -
j_call: TRBJ1-5
clone_size: -
v_call: TRBV18
cdr3_nt: TGTGCCAGCTCACAGGCTAGTAATCAGCCCCAGCATTTT
cdr3_aa: CASSQASNQPQHF

d_call: -
j_call: TRBJ1-4
clone_size: -
v_call: TRBV7-6
cdr3_nt: TGTGCCAGCAGCCACGGGACTTTCCAAAAACTGTTTTTT
cdr3_aa: CASSHGTFQKLFF

d_call: -
j_call: TRBJ1-5
clone_size: -
v_call: TRBV6-1
cdr3_nt: TGTGCCAGCAGTGAACGGCGACAGGGCAATCAGCCCCAGCATTTT
cdr3_aa: CASSERRQGNQPQHF

d_call: -
j_call: TRBJ1-5
clone_size: -
v_call: TRBV28
cdr3_nt: TGTGCCAGCAGTTTATTGGCTGGGGCAGGTAATCAGCCCCAGCATTTT
cdr3_aa: CASSLLAGAGNQPQHF

d_call: TRBD1
j_call: TRBJ1-4
clone_size: -
v_call: TRBV7-6
cdr3_nt: TGTGCCAGCAGCCGACAGGGGACTAATGAAAAACTGTTTTTT
cdr3_aa: CASSRQGTNEKLFF

d_call: TRBD1
j_call: TRBJ2-7
clone_size: -
v_call: TRBV27
cdr3_nt: TGTGCCAGCAGACTCTCAACCGGGACAGGGAACGAGCAGTACTTC
cdr3_aa: CASRLSTGTGNEQYF

d_call: TRBD2
j_call: TRBJ2-1
clone_size: few
v_call: TRBV5-1
cdr3_nt: TGCGCCAGCAGCTACCCTAGCGGGGGCTACAATGAGCAGTTCTTC
cdr3_aa: CASSYPSGGYNEQFF

d_call: -
j_call: TRBJ2-1
clone_size: -
v_call: TRBV7-9
cdr3_nt: TGTGCCAGCAGCTTATTGTGGACTTACAATGAGCAGTTCTTC
cdr3_aa: CASSLLWTYNEQFF

d_call: TRBD1
j_call: TRBJ1-5
clone_size: -
v_call: TRBV19
cdr3_nt: TGTGCCAGTAATGGTGGGACAGACCGTAATCAGCCCCAGCATTTT
cdr3_aa: CASNGGTDRNQPQHF

d_call: -
j_call: TRBJ1-5
clone_size: -
v_call: TRBV10-3
cdr3_nt: TGTGCCATCAGTGAGGGCGGATCCCAGCATTTT
cdr3_aa: CAISEGGSQHF

d_call: TRBD1
j_call: TRBJ2-2
clone_size: -
v_call: TRBV4-3
cdr3_nt: TGCGCCAGCAGCCAACCTACAGGGGAATTGAACACCGGGGAGCTGTTTTTT
cdr3_aa: CASSQPTGELNTGELFF

d_call: TRBD1
j_call: TRBJ2-7
clone_size: once
v_call: TRBV18
cdr3_nt: TGTGCCAGCTCACAGGGACAGGGCGGCGAGCAGTACTTC
cdr3_aa: CASSQGQGGEQYF

d_call: -
j_call: TRBJ2-7
clone_size: -
v_call: TRBV28
cdr3_nt: TGTGCCAGCAGTTTAGCAGGGGTGGGGACCTACGAGCAGTACTTC
cdr3_aa: CASSLAGVGTYEQYF

d_call: -
j_call: TRBJ2-2
clone_size: -
v_call: TRBV14
cdr3_nt: TGTGCCAGTAGTCCCCGATACACCGGGGAGCTGTTTTTT
cdr3_aa: CASSPRYTGELFF

d_call: TRBD1
j_call: TRBJ2-1
clone_size: -
v_call: TRBV30
cdr3_nt: TGTGCCTGGAGTGGATGGACAGGGGAGGATGAGCAGTTCTTC
cdr3_aa: CAWSGWTGEDEQFF

d_call: -
j_call: TRBJ2-7
clone_size: -
v_call: TRBV6-1
cdr3_nt: TGTGCCAGCAGTGACCGTGGGGACATACCATCCTACGAGCAGTACTTC
cdr3_aa: CASSDRGDIPSYEQYF

d_call: -
j_call: TRBJ1-6
clone_size: -
v_call: TRBV4-3
cdr3_nt: TGCGCCAGCAGCCAAGATCCGGTGCCTAATTCACCCCTCCACTTT
cdr3_aa: CASSQDPVPNSPLHF